The clone carrying this TCR beta chain has ten or more counts. The antigen remains unidentified. Unique molecular identifiers were incorporated when the TCRbeta library was constructed. Via MiXCR, TCRdb re-called the PCR reads, giving one row per CDR3 protein. The data show roughly 300,000 distinct CDR3 sequences, with roughly 11% seen just once and less than 25% held by the top ten. This entry belongs to a study of T-cell reconstitution after alpha-beta-depleted transplantation in children. Germline lookup yields CDR1 ENHRY and CDR2 SYGVKD. Trimming took 4 bases from V and 9 from J; bases not matched to a gene: 6. This CDR3 region has 13 residues. Regarding the study as a whole: T-cell numbers and diversity, one year after transplant, stemmed largely from T cells that were newly produced. Several hundred graft clones that had expanded were reportedly the source of alpha-beta T cells about two months after transplant.

The receptor's source is a male patient between 2 and 15 years old who had a stem cell transplant for chronic granulomatous disease, so the T cells may come from the graft donor. The chain combines TRBV10-3 with TRBJ2-1; 7 positions match TRBD2. Specimen: peripheral blood, collected 180 days after TCRalphabeta/CD19-depleted stem cell transplant. The CDR3 loop reads CAISGRLASEQFF. The CDR3 region has the DNA TGTGCCATCAGTGGCCGACTAGCATCTGAGCAGTTCTTC.